The TCR beta chain described here comes from a study of T-cell memory formation after mild COVID-19. Study in general: Clusters of TCRs were largely donor specific.

The CDR3 extends over 16 amino acids. The V and J ends lost 3 bases and 4 bases respectively, with 18 bases between them. Germline V gives CDR1 SGDLS, CDR2 YYNGEE. Constant-segment primers served in 5'RACE that generated TCR alpha and TCR beta cDNA libraries bearing sample barcodes and UMIs. MiXCR was run by TCRdb on the 5' RACE reads, yielding one entry per CDR3 protein. Counted here are under 650,000 distinct CDR3 sequences, approximately 18% occurring once; the ten biggest clones make up 12%. With regard to this clonotype: Its antigen is unknown.

Overall study results and limits: Clones from the second wave (peaking day 37) had unconfirmed SARS-CoV-2 specificity.

The TCR originated in an adult woman who had mild COVID-19 (a few samples of this study predate the infection). Cell type and time point are not known. The chain has TRBV9 and TRBJ2-3; maybe TRBD2 (6 bases). Sequencing was done on a sample of PBMCs or a T cell subset sorted from them (not recorded which). Written as DNA, the CDR3 is TGTGCCAGCAGCGAGGTGGTAGCGGCAGGAGCAGATACGCAGTATTTT. Amino acids: CASSEVVAAGADTQYF.